This T cell receptor beta chain is from a study of response to subunit inactivated influenza vaccine. Looked up from germline, CDR1 is MNHEY and CDR2 is SVGEGT. The CDR3 extends over 13 amino acids. Trimming shortened V by 6 bases and J by 6 bases, and 11 bases separated the two germline ends. Each CDR3 protein is one row after TCRdb ran MiXCR on the RT-PCR reads. Of 500,000 to 600,000 distinct CDR3 sequences listed, approximately 13% are singletons. This clonotype was counted only a few times. The chain links TRBV6-2 or TRBV6-3 to TRBJ2-2; the D is unclear. This clonotype originated in a man aged 50 to 60 who received an inactivated influenza vaccine. The source material was PBMCs from blood, sampled more than 35 days after vaccination. The CDR3 DNA sequence: TGTGCCAGCAGACGGTTTGTGTCCGGGGAGCTGTTTTTT. Residues: CASRRFVSGELFF.